The rows below give T cell receptor beta chains drawn from one sample of a study of OX40 agonist ivuxolimab in advanced cancers. The table came from immunoSEQ multiplex PCR; TCRdb's copy has only in-frame clones and leaves some out. The table shows nearly 95,000 clones, with 94% occurring only once. Source: CD4+ or CD8+ T cells sorted from blood, taken in a trial of the OX40 agonist ivuxolimab. The receptors derive from an adult with an advanced solid tumor such as melanoma, head and neck, liver or kidney cancer. Each CDR3 is given with its conserved first and last residue. A D gene is named only where the DNA matches it firmly. Size is omitted from some rows. Given values are once, few, many or a class for expanded clones.

j_call: TRBJ1-3
d_call: .
clone_size: few
v_call: TRBV9
cdr3_nt: TGTGCCAGCAGCGTTTTTTACAGGGCCTGTGGAAACACCATATATTTT
cdr3_aa: CASSVFYRACGNTIYF

j_call: TRBJ1-2
d_call: .
clone_size: .
v_call: TRBV5-8
cdr3_nt: TGTGCCAGCACCTCCCCCGGCTGGGGGGATGGCTACACCTTC
cdr3_aa: CASTSPGWGDGYTF

j_call: TRBJ1-1
d_call: .
clone_size: .
v_call: TRBV7-6
cdr3_nt: TGTGCCAGCAGCTTAGCCGGGCGGGGTGAAGCTTTCTTT
cdr3_aa: CASSLAGRGEAFF

j_call: TRBJ1-2
d_call: TRBD1
clone_size: .
v_call: TRBV2
cdr3_nt: TGTGCCAGCAGTGTTACTGGGACAGGGATCTATGGCTACACCTTC
cdr3_aa: CASSVTGTGIYGYTF

j_call: TRBJ2-1
d_call: TRBD2
clone_size: .
v_call: TRBV27
cdr3_nt: TGTGCCAGCAGTTCAGGGACTAGCGGGGGGCTGACCTACAATGAGCAGTTCTTC
cdr3_aa: CASSSGTSGGLTYNEQFF

j_call: TRBJ1-1
d_call: .
clone_size: .
v_call: TRBV6-5
cdr3_nt: TGTGCCAGCAGTTACTCCAAAAGGACTGAAGCTTTCTTT
cdr3_aa: CASSYSKRTEAFF

j_call: TRBJ2-1
d_call: TRBD2
clone_size: .
v_call: TRBV9
cdr3_nt: TGTGCCAGCAGCCCCGCCGGGACTAGCGGAGGGAATGAGCAGTTCTTC
cdr3_aa: CASSPAGTSGGNEQFF

j_call: TRBJ1-2
d_call: .
clone_size: .
v_call: TRBV10-3
cdr3_nt: TGTGCCATCCAGGCCGGGGGAGATGGCTACACCTTC
cdr3_aa: CAIQAGGDGYTF

j_call: TRBJ1-2
d_call: .
clone_size: .
v_call: TRBV13
cdr3_nt: TGTGCCAGCAGCTTAGGAGGGTTGAGCTCTGGCTACACCTTC
cdr3_aa: CASSLGGLSSGYTF

j_call: TRBJ1-1
d_call: .
clone_size: once
v_call: TRBV4-3
cdr3_nt: TGCGCCAGCAGCCAAGATCAGGGAGTGAACACTGAAGCTTTCTTT
cdr3_aa: CASSQDQGVNTEAFF

j_call: TRBJ2-1
d_call: .
clone_size: .
v_call: TRBV10-1
cdr3_nt: TGCGCCAGCAGTGAGTCGGGGGACCATCACTCCTACAATGAGCAGTTCTTC
cdr3_aa: CASSESGDHHSYNEQFF

j_call: TRBJ2-1
d_call: .
clone_size: .
v_call: TRBV27
cdr3_nt: TGTGCCAGCAGTCAAGGCTCCTACAATGAGCAGTTCTTC
cdr3_aa: CASSQGSYNEQFF

j_call: TRBJ2-7
d_call: TRBD1
clone_size: .
v_call: TRBV27
cdr3_nt: TGTGCCAGCAGCCTACAGGGGGCAAACTGGTACGAGCAGTACTTC
cdr3_aa: CASSLQGANWYEQYF

j_call: TRBJ2-7
d_call: .
clone_size: .
v_call: TRBV7-6
cdr3_nt: TGTGCCAGCAGCTTAGAGACTTATTACGAGCAGTACTTC
cdr3_aa: CASSLETYYEQYF

j_call: TRBJ2-1
d_call: .
clone_size: .
v_call: TRBV9
cdr3_nt: TGTGCCAGCAGCGTGGAATGGGGCCAATCTCCCTACAATGAGCAGTTCTTC
cdr3_aa: CASSVEWGQSPYNEQFF

j_call: TRBJ1-2
d_call: .
clone_size: .
v_call: TRBV5-4
cdr3_nt: TGTGCCAGCAGCTTTGAGGGGAACTACGGCTACACCTTC
cdr3_aa: CASSFEGNYGYTF

j_call: TRBJ1-1
d_call: .
clone_size: .
v_call: TRBV19
cdr3_nt: TGTGCCAGTAGTATTTGGGGGGCGAACACTGAAGCTTTCTTT
cdr3_aa: CASSIWGANTEAFF

j_call: TRBJ2-5
d_call: .
clone_size: .
v_call: TRBV4-1
cdr3_nt: TGCGCCAGCAGCCAAGCGAACAGGGCGCAAGAGACCCAGTACTTC
cdr3_aa: CASSQANRAQETQYF

j_call: TRBJ1-2
d_call: .
clone_size: .
v_call: TRBV6-5
cdr3_nt: TGTGCCAGCAGTTACACCGACGGAGGGTATGGCTACACCTTC
cdr3_aa: CASSYTDGGYGYTF

j_call: TRBJ2-7
d_call: TRBD2
clone_size: .
v_call: TRBV25-1
cdr3_nt: TGTGCCAGCAGTGCTATTCTAGCGGGAGGGCTCTACGAGCAGTACTTC
cdr3_aa: CASSAILAGGLYEQYF

j_call: TRBJ2-1
d_call: .
clone_size: .
v_call: TRBV5-1
cdr3_nt: TGCGCCAGCAGCCCGTCGACTAGCTCCTACAATGAGCAGTTCTTC
cdr3_aa: CASSPSTSSYNEQFF

j_call: TRBJ1-6
d_call: .
clone_size: .
v_call: TRBV13
cdr3_nt: TGTGCCAGCAGCTTAGGGGGGCATGATTCACCCCTCCACTTT
cdr3_aa: CASSLGGHDSPLHF

j_call: TRBJ2-1
d_call: TRBD2
clone_size: .
v_call: TRBV13
cdr3_nt: TGTGCCAGCAGCTTACGGGAGGGAGGACTAGCGTATAGCTCCTACAATGAGCAGTTCTTC
cdr3_aa: CASSLREGGLAYSSYNEQFF

j_call: TRBJ2-2
d_call: TRBD2
clone_size: .
v_call: TRBV7-9
cdr3_nt: TGTGCCAGCAGCTGGACTAGCGGGAGTCCTACCGGGGAGCTGTTTTTT
cdr3_aa: CASSWTSGSPTGELFF

j_call: TRBJ2-1
d_call: .
clone_size: few
v_call: TRBV6-6
cdr3_nt: TGTGCCAGCAGTACACCGGGGAATGAGCAGTTCTTC
cdr3_aa: CASSTPGNEQFF

j_call: TRBJ2-7
d_call: .
clone_size: .
v_call: TRBV5-6
cdr3_nt: TGTGCCAGCAGCTTGGAGGGCCTCGACGAGCAGTACTTC
cdr3_aa: CASSLEGLDEQYF

j_call: TRBJ2-5
d_call: .
clone_size: .
v_call: TRBV5-5
cdr3_nt: TGTGCCAGCAGCTCCCCCTTTACGGAAAAAGAGACCCAGTACTTC
cdr3_aa: CASSSPFTEKETQYF

j_call: TRBJ1-5
d_call: .
clone_size: .
v_call: TRBV19
cdr3_nt: TGTGCCAGTAGTATCCCCCTTCAGCCCCAGCATTTT
cdr3_aa: CASSIPLQPQHF

j_call: TRBJ2-1
d_call: .
clone_size: .
v_call: TRBV25-1
cdr3_nt: TGTGCCAGCAGTGAATTAGAAGGGACCCTTTACCATGAGCAGTTCTTC
cdr3_aa: CASSELEGTLYHEQFF

j_call: TRBJ1-6
d_call: .
clone_size: .
v_call: TRBV27
cdr3_nt: TGTGCCAGCAGTTACGACAAATACTCCTATAATTCACCCCTCCACTTT
cdr3_aa: CASSYDKYSYNSPLHF

j_call: TRBJ1-4
d_call: .
clone_size: .
v_call: TRBV27
cdr3_nt: TGTGCCAGCAGTTTGATTCGGACAGATAATAATGAAAAACTGTTTTTT
cdr3_aa: CASSLIRTDNNEKLFF

j_call: TRBJ2-1
d_call: .
clone_size: .
v_call: TRBV30
cdr3_nt: TGTGCCTGGAGTGGCCTAGGAGGAGGACGCCAGAGCTCCTACAATGAGCAGTTCTTC
cdr3_aa: CAWSGLGGGRQSSYNEQFF

j_call: TRBJ2-3
d_call: .
clone_size: .
v_call: TRBV14
cdr3_nt: TGTGCCAGCAGCCAAGATCGGCCCGGCGTGGGCACAGATACGCAGTATTTT
cdr3_aa: CASSQDRPGVGTDTQYF

j_call: TRBJ1-2
d_call: .
clone_size: .
v_call: TRBV5-4
cdr3_nt: TGTGCCAGCAGCTTGGGTGCAGCTAACTATGGCTACACCTTC
cdr3_aa: CASSLGAANYGYTF

j_call: TRBJ2-7
d_call: .
clone_size: .
v_call: TRBV28
cdr3_nt: TGTGCCAGCAGTTTCGGGGGGCCGATCTCCTACGAGCAGTACTTC
cdr3_aa: CASSFGGPISYEQYF

j_call: TRBJ1-2
d_call: .
clone_size: .
v_call: TRBV30
cdr3_nt: TGTGCCTGGAGTGTACAACTAGACGTTGGTGGCTACACCTTC
cdr3_aa: CAWSVQLDVGGYTF

j_call: TRBJ2-7
d_call: .
clone_size: .
v_call: TRBV5-6
cdr3_nt: TGTGCCAGCAGCTTGGGGAACTACGAGCAGTACTTC
cdr3_aa: CASSLGNYEQYF

j_call: TRBJ1-1
d_call: .
clone_size: .
v_call: TRBV6-4
cdr3_nt: TGTGCCAGCAGTGAAAAGGGTACCGGCACTGAAGCTTTCTTT
cdr3_aa: CASSEKGTGTEAFF

j_call: TRBJ1-2
d_call: .
clone_size: .
v_call: TRBV7-2
cdr3_nt: TGTGCCAGCAGCTTAAGGGGGGCTAACTATGGCTACACCTTC
cdr3_aa: CASSLRGANYGYTF

j_call: TRBJ1-4
d_call: TRBD1
clone_size: .
v_call: TRBV6-5
cdr3_nt: TGTGCCAGCAGTCCGACAGGGGGCCCTAATGAAAAACTGTTTTTT
cdr3_aa: CASSPTGGPNEKLFF

j_call: TRBJ2-7
d_call: .
clone_size: .
v_call: TRBV21-1
cdr3_nt: TGTGCCAGCAGTCAGGGACTAGCGGGAGCGAATGAGCAGTACTTC
cdr3_aa: CASSQGLAGANEQYF

j_call: TRBJ2-1
d_call: .
clone_size: .
v_call: TRBV7-9
cdr3_nt: TGTGCCAGCAGCTTGGGTCAGACCAGTGAGCAGTTCTTC
cdr3_aa: CASSLGQTSEQFF

j_call: TRBJ2-1
d_call: .
clone_size: .
v_call: TRBV5-3
cdr3_nt: TGTGCCAGAAGCTTGGAAGAGGGACCTCCACCCTACAATGAGCAGTTCTTC
cdr3_aa: CARSLEEGPPPYNEQFF

j_call: TRBJ2-1
d_call: .
clone_size: .
v_call: TRBV11-2
cdr3_nt: TGTGCCAGCAGCCTTAGCATGAGCTCCTACAATGAGCAGTTCTTC
cdr3_aa: CASSLSMSSYNEQFF

j_call: TRBJ1-5
d_call: .
clone_size: .
v_call: TRBV19
cdr3_nt: TGTGCCAGTAGTACCCCACTAATACAGCGCAATCAGCCCCAGCATTTT
cdr3_aa: CASSTPLIQRNQPQHF

j_call: TRBJ1-4
d_call: TRBD1
clone_size: once
v_call: TRBV10-2
cdr3_nt: TGCGCCAGCAGTCCCGGGACAGGGAATGAAAAACTGTTTTTT
cdr3_aa: CASSPGTGNEKLFF